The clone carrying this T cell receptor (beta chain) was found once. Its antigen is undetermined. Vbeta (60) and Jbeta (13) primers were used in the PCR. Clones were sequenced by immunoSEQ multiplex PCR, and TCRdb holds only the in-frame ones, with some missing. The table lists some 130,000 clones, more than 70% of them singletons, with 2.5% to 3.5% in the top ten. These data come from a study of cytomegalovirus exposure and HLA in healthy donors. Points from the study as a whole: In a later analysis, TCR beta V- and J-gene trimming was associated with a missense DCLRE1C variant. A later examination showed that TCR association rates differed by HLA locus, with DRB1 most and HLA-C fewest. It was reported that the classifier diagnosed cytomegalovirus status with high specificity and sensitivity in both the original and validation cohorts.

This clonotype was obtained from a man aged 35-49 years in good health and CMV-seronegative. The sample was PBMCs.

For the CDR3, the DNA is TGTGCCAGCAGCTTAGCCTACGGAGCTGAGACCCAGTACTTC. Its protein is CASSLAYGAETQYF. The rearrangement links TRBV7-9 to TRBJ2-5; no reliable D call. The CDR3 consists of 14 residues. In germline, CDR1 is SEHNR, CDR2 FQNEAQ (reference sequence). Trimming took off 0 bases at V and 5 bases at J, with 10 bases between the two ends. Full variable domain (missing parts from reference TRBV7-9 and TRBJ2-5): DTGVSQNPRHKITKRGQNVTFRCDPISEHNRLYWYRQTLGQGPEFLTYFQNEAQLEKSRLLSDRFSAERPKGSFSTLEIQRTEQGDSAMYLCASSLAYGAETQYFGPGTRLLVL.